The source of this T cell receptor (beta chain) is a study of blood T cell repertoires in COVID-19. Across the whole study: Acute and convalescent COVID-19 samples came from the United States, Italy and Spain. T cells, B-cell-depleted T cells, or PBMCs supplied cDNA or gDNA.

The CDR3 sequence is 14 residues long. Germline lookup yields CDR1 SGHRS and CDR2 YFSETQ. About this clone itself: An end of the junction does not agree with germline; a read error may underlie this.

Only in-frame clones appear in the TCRdb table, and some are missing; sequencing was by immunoSEQ multiplex PCR. Of about 46,000 clones listed, roughly 85% are singletons. This sequence originates from a human donor in a cohort sampled during active COVID-19. The donor label of this sample is uncertain. V gene TRBV5-1 combines with J gene TRBJ2-7; 9 bases agree with TRBD2. Sequencing input: peripheral blood. In nucleotides, the CDR3 is TGCGCCCGCAGCTTGGCGGGCGGGGGGGGCGAGCAGTACTTC. Translation: CARSLAGGGGEQYF. Filled out from reference TRBV5-1 and TRBJ2-7, the complete variable domain reads KAGVTQTPRYLIKTRGQQVTLSCSPISGHRSVSWYQQTPGQGLQFLFEYFSETQRNKGNFPGRFSGRQFSNSRSEMNVSTLELGDSALYLCARSLAGGGGEQYFGPGTRLTVT.